The next 31 T cell receptor beta chains were all read from a single sample in a study of technical replicates of blood from a handful of donors. The protocol was immunoSEQ multiplex PCR, while the TCRdb copy is restricted to in-frame clones and leaves out a portion. The sample shows tens of thousands of clones, approximately 94% of them seen only once. Sequencing was carried out using T cells isolated from PBMCs. The receptors here all came from a human donor in good health.

This sequence joins TRBV5-1 and TRBJ1-2, with 12 bases aligning to TRBD1. The CDR3 has 15 residues. The trim removed 9 bases at V and 4 bases at J, leaving 10 bases unmatched. Germline-derived CDR1 and CDR2 are SGHRS and YFSETQ. CDR3 sequence: CATRPGQGAGYGYTF. The DNA for the CDR3 is TGCGCCACCAGGCCGGGACAGGGGGCTGGCTATGGCTACACCTTC. Full variable domain (outside the CDR3, taken from reference TRBV5-1 and TRBJ1-2): KAGVTQTPRYLIKTRGQQVTLSCSPISGHRSVSWYQQTPGQGLQFLFEYFSETQRNKGNFPGRFSGRQFSNSRSEMNVSTLELGDSALYLCATRPGQGAGYGYTFGSGTRLTVV.

The chain joins TRBV29-1 to TRBJ1-5, with 8 bases that match TRBD1. This CDR3 has 14 amino acids. The J segment lost 6 bases and the V segment lost 4 bases, leaving 8 bases of the junction unmatched. From germline, CDR1 is SQVTM and CDR2 ANQGSEA. The CDR3 DNA reads as TGCAGCGTTGTTTGGCAGGGGGCCGGTCAGCCCCAGCATTTT. This codes for CSVVWQGAGQPQHF.

V is TRBV7-9 and J is TRBJ2-2; D perhaps matches TRBD1 (6 bases). The CDR3 has 14 residues. Trimming pared 4 bases from V and 4 bases from J, leaving 10 bases between. CDR1 and CDR2 (germline): SEHNR, FQNEAQ (reference sequence). The CDR3 DNA reads TGTGCCAGCAGCTCAACAGGGAGCACCGGGGAGCTGTTTTTT. Its protein is CASSSTGSTGELFF.

The chain is built from TRBV2 and TRBJ2-5; 8 nucleotides line up with TRBD2. Germline V gene data show CDR1 as SNHLY and CDR2 as FYNNEI. V lost 6 bases, J lost 3 bases, and 3 bases stayed unmatched. This CDR3 spans 13 amino acids. Here the CDR3 DNA reads TGTGCCAGCAGGGGACTAGAAAAAGAGACCCAGTACTTC. It specifies CASRGLEKETQYF.

The chain combines TRBV7-9 with TRBJ1-2, with 8 nucleotides matching TRBD1. Trimming removed 2 bases from V and 3 bases from J; junction bases left unmatched: 2. Germline V gives CDR1 SEHNR, CDR2 FQNEAQ (reference sequence). CDR3 length equals 14 residues. The CDR3 reads CASSLKTGDYGYTF. CDR3 nucleotides: TGTGCCAGCAGCTTAAAGACAGGGGACTATGGCTACACCTTC.

The chain couples TRBV5-1 to TRBJ2-2, with D possibly being TRBD1 (6 bases). Germline-derived CDR1 and CDR2 are SGHRS and YFSETQ. This CDR3 comprises 15 residues. The V end was cut by 0 bases, the J end by 5 bases, with 11 bases between. The CDR3 loop is CASSLETGWTGELFF. In nucleotides, the CDR3 is TGCGCCAGCAGCTTGGAAACAGGGTGGACCGGGGAGCTGTTTTTT.

The chain has TRBV4-1 and TRBJ2-1; perhaps TRBD2 as D (6 bases). CDR3 length: 14 amino acids. Germline-derived CDR1 and CDR2 are MGHRA and YSYEKL. With 1 base removed from V and 5 bases from J, the gap between germline ends came to 9 bases. The CDR3 nucleotides read TGCGCCAGCAGCCAAGGGGGGGTTAACAATGAGCAGTTCTTC. The encoded protein is CASSQGGVNNEQFF.

The chain employs TRBV27 and TRBJ1-1, with 7 nucleotides matching TRBD1. The germline CDR1 and CDR2 sequences are MNHEY and SMNVEV (reference sequence). The CDR3 sequence is 14 residues long. V shed 0 bases and J 11 bases; nucleotides not matched to a gene: 9. This CDR3 is CASSLSVTGSRAFF. The CDR3 DNA reads as TGTGCCAGCAGTTTATCGGTGACAGGGTCTAGGGCTTTCTTT.

This clone has just one count. The chain has TRBV7-9 and TRBJ1-2; D not certain. The CDR3 has 12 amino acids. The V end lost 7 bases, the J end lost 2 bases, and 8 bases lay between the germline ends. CDR1 and CDR2 from the germline V gene are SEHNR and FQNEAQ (reference sequence). CDR3 DNA sequence: TGTGCCAGCACTGTAGAGAACTATGGCTACACCTTC. Protein: CASTVENYGYTF.

This clone was seen only once. The chain employs TRBV29-1 and TRBJ1-2, with TRBD1 matching 10 bases. Germline loops: CDR1 SQVTM, CDR2 ANQGSEA. Trimming removed 7 bases from V and 7 bases from J; junction bases left unmatched: 18. The CDR3 length is 16 residues. CDR3 region: CSAGTGATRPLFGYTF. The CDR3 bases are TGCAGCGCAGGGACAGGGGCCACTCGACCGTTGTTTGGCTACACCTTC.

This chain connects TRBV28 to TRBJ2-7, with D tentatively TRBD2 (5 bases). Per the germline V gene, CDR1 is MDHEN and CDR2 is SYDVKM. The CDR3 is made up of 12 amino acids. V lost 3 bases, J lost 3 bases, and 6 bases lay in between. The CDR3 DNA follows: TGTGCCAGCAGTTTCGGGAACTACGAGCAGTACTTC. This encodes CASSFGNYEQYF.

The chain carries TRBV19 and TRBJ1-1; 7 bases map to TRBD1. Germline-derived CDR1 and CDR2 are LNHDA and SQIVND (reference sequence). J gave up 3 bases and V 5 bases, and 3 bases lay outside the gene matches. The CDR3 loop spans 13 amino acids. The DNA for the CDR3 is TGTGCCAGTAGTCTAACAGGGGACACTGAAGCTTTCTTT. Encoded protein: CASSLTGDTEAFF. Drawing the rest from reference TRBV19 and TRBJ1-1, the complete variable domain is DGGITQSPKYLFRKEGQNVTLSCEQNLNHDAMYWYRQDPGQGLRLIYYSQIVNDFQKGDIAEGYSVSREKKESFPLTVTSAQKNPTAFYLCASSLTGDTEAFFGQGTRLTVV.

The CDR3 loop reads CASSGGQGLRQYF. CDR3 bases: TGCGCCAGCAGCGGGGGACAGGGCCTCCGGCAGTACTTC. The chain couples TRBV5-1 to TRBJ2-7, with 9 bases fitting TRBD1. V gave up 4 bases and J gave up 9 bases; unmatched junction bases: 8. The CDR3 consists of 13 residues. Germline V gene sequence: CDR1 SGHRS, CDR2 YFSETQ.

The chain carries TRBV6-1 and TRBJ2-3; the match to TRBD2 covers 9 bases. From germline, CDR1 is MNHNS and CDR2 SASEGT. CDR3 length equals 17 residues. The V and J ends lost 1 base and 2 bases, in that order; junction bases with no gene match: 7. The CDR3 DNA follows: TGTGCCAGCAGTGAAGAGGTTAGCGGGGGCCTCACAGATACGCAGTATTTT. This codes for CASSEEVSGGLTDTQYF.

This sequence joins TRBV9 and TRBJ1-2; the match to TRBD1 covers 7 bases. The CDR3 consists of 14 residues. Germline V gene sequence: CDR1 SGDLS, CDR2 YYNGEE. J was trimmed by 1 base and V by 3 bases; bases with no gene match: 3. CDR3 coding DNA: TGTGCCAGCAGCGGCCGGGACAGTAACTATGGCTACACCTTC. Translating gives CASSGRDSNYGYTF.

The chain couples TRBV28 to TRBJ2-7, with D maybe TRBD1 (6 bases). The CDR3 runs 17 residues. V was cut by 5 bases and J by 6 bases, with 26 bases left in between. Germline lookup yields CDR1 MDHEN and CDR2 SYDVKM. CDR3 residues: CASSPENPGTSRGEQYF. DNA of the CDR3: TGTGCCAGCAGTCCCGAAAATCCCGGGACATCGAGGGGCGAGCAGTACTTC. Full variable domain (rest looked up from reference TRBV28 and TRBJ2-7): DVKVTQSSRYLVKRTGEKVFLECVQDMDHENMFWYRQDPGLGLRLIYFSYDVKMKEKGDIPEGYSVSREKKERFSLILESASTNQTSMYLCASSPENPGTSRGEQYFGPGTRLTVT.

The V gene is TRBV19, the J gene TRBJ1-5; tentative D call: TRBD1 (5 bases). Germline CDR1 is LNHDA and CDR2 is SQIVND (reference sequence). Trimming removed 10 bases at V and 0 bases at J, with 28 bases between. This CDR3 contains 19 residues. For the CDR3, the DNA is TGTGCCACCCAGGGATTCGACAGTTTAATATCATATAGCAATCAGCCCCAGCATTTT. It yields the protein CATQGFDSLISYSNQPQHF.

This clone was seen only once. V usage is TRBV6-4 and J usage is TRBJ2-3; 7 bases are shared with TRBD1. Germline loops: CDR1 MRHNA, CDR2 SNTAGT. Unmatched junction bases numbered 5, after V lost 5 bases and J lost 0 bases. The CDR3 length is 15 residues. CDR3 residues: CASSFRDSSTDTQYF. CDR3 nucleotide sequence: TGTGCCAGCAGTTTCCGGGACAGTAGCACAGATACGCAGTATTTT.

The gene calls are TRBV27 and TRBJ2-3; the match to TRBD1 covers 9 bases. Germline V gene sequence: CDR1 MNHEY, CDR2 SMNVEV (reference sequence). This CDR3 region has 17 residues. V shed 1 base, J shed 1 base, and the junction held 6 bases outside the gene matches. The CDR3: CASSLWTGASGTDTQYF. CDR3 nucleotide sequence: TGTGCCAGCAGTTTATGGACAGGGGCAAGCGGCACAGATACGCAGTATTTT.

Comment on this clone: The sample holds other DNA sequences that translate to the same CDR3. The rearrangement uses TRBV19 and TRBJ1-1; no definite D call. The CDR3 length is 13 residues. Trimming removed 3 bases at V and 3 bases at J, with 8 bases between. The germline gives CDR1 LNHDA, CDR2 SQIVND (reference sequence). For the CDR3, the DNA is TGTGCCAGTAGTATCCAGGCAGACACTGAAGCTTTCTTT. Its translation is CASSIQADTEAFF.

The rearrangement joins TRBV19 to TRBJ2-7; 12 bases match TRBD1. Germline lookup yields CDR1 LNHDA and CDR2 SQIVND (reference sequence). V lost 5 bases, J lost 2 bases, and 7 bases stayed unmatched. This CDR3 has 16 amino acids. The CDR3 region has the DNA TGTGCCAGTAGTTCCGGGACAGGGGGCGAAACCTACGAGCAGTACTTC. This gives the protein CASSSGTGGETYEQYF.

V is TRBV14 and J is TRBJ2-7, with 9 positions matching TRBD2. Germline CDR1 reads SGHDN; CDR2 reads FVKESK. The CDR3 length is 18 residues. With V trimmed by 0 bases and J by 2 bases, 11 bases remained unmatched. DNA of the CDR3: TGTGCCAGCAGCCAAGATCTATCTAGCGGGGTTCAGCCCTACGAGCAGTACTTC. Protein product: CASSQDLSSGVQPYEQYF.

This sequence joins TRBV9 and TRBJ1-2; 11 bases fit TRBD1. This CDR3 contains 14 residues. Germline CDR1 SGDLS, CDR2 YYNGEE. V dropped 3 bases and J dropped 6; count of bases not matched to a gene: 4. CDR3 in amino acids: CASSAGTGGHGYTF. The CDR3 nucleotides read TGTGCCAGCAGCGCCGGGACAGGGGGTCATGGCTACACCTTC. The whole variable domain, filled in from reference TRBV9 and TRBJ1-2, reads DSGVTQTPKHLITATGQRVTLRCSPRSGDLSVYWYQQSLDQGLQFLIQYYNGEERAKGNILERFSAQQFPDLHSELNLSSLELGDSALYFCASSAGTGGHGYTFGSGTRLTVV.

V and J are TRBV7-8 and TRBJ2-1, with TRBD1 matching over 7 bases. Germline V CDR1 and CDR2: SGHVS, FQNEAQ. The CDR3 runs to 16 residues. The V and J ends lost 5 bases and 7 bases, in that order; junction bases with no gene match: 14. The CDR3 protein is CASSNRRDSGRNEQFF. The CDR3, as DNA: TGTGCCAGCAGCAACCGCCGGGACAGTGGAAGGAATGAGCAGTTCTTC.

V gene TRBV28 combines with J gene TRBJ2-7, with TRBD2 as a possible D gene (7 bases). Germline CDR1 and CDR2: MDHEN and SYDVKM. The CDR3 has 15 amino acids. The germline V and J ends were trimmed by 6 bases and 6 bases, with 21 bases remaining between them. CDR3 in DNA: TGTGCCAGCAGGGCGGGGGCAGCTGGCGCAGGCGAGCAGTACTTC. It is translated as CASRAGAAGAGEQYF.

The J gene is TRBJ2-7, the V gene TRBV7-2; TRBD1 agrees at 8 bases. With V trimmed by 5 bases and J by 1 base, 10 bases remained unmatched. Germline V gene lookup returns CDR1 SGHTA and CDR2 FQGNSA. The CDR3 is made up of 16 amino acids. CDR3 loop: CASSPHTGQGSYEQYF. CDR3 bases: TGTGCCAGCAGCCCCCACACTGGACAGGGTTCCTACGAGCAGTACTTC.

The chain is built from TRBV7-9 and TRBJ2-7; 10 bases fit TRBD1. The CDR3 sequence is 19 residues long. Trimming at V came to 1 base and at J to 3 bases, leaving 15 bases not matched to a gene. Germline CDR1 reads SEHNR; CDR2 reads FQNEAQ (reference sequence). The CDR3 nucleotides read TGTGCCAGCAGCTTAGAGACAGGGGGCCGGGTAAGGGGAGTCTACGAGCAGTACTTC. Its protein product is CASSLETGGRVRGVYEQYF.

V gene TRBV5-1 combines with J gene TRBJ2-3; D unresolved. CDR3 length equals 13 residues. The V gene's germline CDR1 is SGHRS and CDR2 YFSETQ. Trimming removed 7 bases at V and 1 base at J, with 10 bases between. The CDR3 loop reads CASGIARTDTQYF. CDR3 bases: TGCGCCAGCGGAATAGCTCGCACAGATACGCAGTATTTT.

The chain uses TRBV13 and TRBJ2-3, with 7 nucleotides matching TRBD1. This CDR3 is built from 15 residues. Trimming took 1 base from V and 4 from J; bases not matched to a gene: 5. The germline V gene has CDR1 PRHDT and CDR2 FYEKMQ (reference sequence). In nucleotides, the CDR3 is TGTGCCAGCAGCTTAGACCCAGGGGGAGCAGATACGCAGTATTTT. Amino acid sequence: CASSLDPGGADTQYF.

CDR3 loop: CASGFRTGDGQPQHF. CDR3 in DNA: TGTGCTAGTGGTTTCCGGACAGGGGATGGGCAGCCCCAGCATTTT. V is TRBV12-5 and J is TRBJ1-5; the match to TRBD1 covers 9 bases. The CDR3 is made up of 15 amino acids. Germline CDR1 reads LGHNT; CDR2 reads FRNRAP. V shed 3 bases, J shed 7 bases, and the junction held 7 bases outside the gene matches.

The chain employs TRBV5-4 and TRBJ2-6, with a weak D call TRBD2 (6 bases). This CDR3 is built from 17 residues. CDR1 and CDR2 (germline): SGHNT, YYREEE (reference sequence). Trimming pared 3 bases from V and 1 base from J, leaving 14 bases between. Written as DNA, the CDR3 is TGTGCCAGCAGCTCGGGACTTACCCGATCTGGGGCCAACGTCCTGACTTTC. It yields the protein CASSSGLTRSGANVLTF. The variable domain in full, completed from reference TRBV5-4 and TRBJ2-6, reads ETGVTQSPTHLIKTRGQQVTLRCSSQSGHNTVSWYQQALGQGPQFIFQYYREEENGRGNFPPRFSGLQFPNYSSELNVNALELDDSALYLCASSSGLTRSGANVLTFGAGSRLTVL.